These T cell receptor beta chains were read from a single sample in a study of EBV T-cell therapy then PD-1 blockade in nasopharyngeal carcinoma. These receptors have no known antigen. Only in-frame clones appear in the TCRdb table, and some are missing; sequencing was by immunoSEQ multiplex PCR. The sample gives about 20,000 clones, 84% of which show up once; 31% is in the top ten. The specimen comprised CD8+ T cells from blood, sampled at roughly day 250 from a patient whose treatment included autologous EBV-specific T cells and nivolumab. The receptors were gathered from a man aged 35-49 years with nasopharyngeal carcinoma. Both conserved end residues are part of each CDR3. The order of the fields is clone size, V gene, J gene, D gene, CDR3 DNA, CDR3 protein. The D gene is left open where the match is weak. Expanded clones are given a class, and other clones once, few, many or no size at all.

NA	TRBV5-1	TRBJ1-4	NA	TGCGCCAGCAGCTTGGTCGGGCAAACTAATGAAAAACTGTTTTTT	CASSLVGQTNEKLFF
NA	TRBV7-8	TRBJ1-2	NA	TGTGCCAGCAGCCCTCGTGGAGCCTATGGCTACACCTTC	CASSPRGAYGYTF
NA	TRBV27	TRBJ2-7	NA	TGTGCCAGCAGCGCCCACTCCTACGAGCAGTACTTC	CASSAHSYEQYF
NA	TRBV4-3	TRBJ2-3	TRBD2	TGCGCCAGCAGCCAGGGACTAGCGGGGATTTACACAGATACGCAGTATTTT	CASSQGLAGIYTDTQYF
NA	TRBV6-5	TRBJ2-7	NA	TGTGCCAGCGGAAGGGGGTCCTACGAGCAGTACTTC	CASGRGSYEQYF
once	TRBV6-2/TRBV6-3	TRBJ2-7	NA	TGTGCCAGCAGTACAGGGAGCAGCTCCTACGAGCAGTACTTC	CASSTGSSSYEQYF
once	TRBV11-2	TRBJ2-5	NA	TGTGCCAGCAGCTCCGGCCCTATAGCGCAAGAGACCCAGTACTTC	CASSSGPIAQETQYF
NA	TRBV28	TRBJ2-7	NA	TGTGCCAGCAGTTCGACCGCTGGCGAGCAGTACTTC	CASSSTAGEQYF
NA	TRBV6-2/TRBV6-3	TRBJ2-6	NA	TGTGCCAGCAGTTACGACAGCTCTGGGGCCAACGTCCTGACTTTC	CASSYDSSGANVLTF
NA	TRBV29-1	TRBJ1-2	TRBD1	TGCAGCGTTGAAGCGTTAGGGGGCGTCGATGGCTACACCTTC	CSVEALGGVDGYTF
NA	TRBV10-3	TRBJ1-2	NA	TGTGCCATCAGGTCCCAAGGGTTATTGGGAAAGAGCTACACCTTC	CAIRSQGLLGKSYTF
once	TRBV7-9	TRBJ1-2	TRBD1	TGTGCCAGCAGCCCGCGACAGGGCCGACCTAACTATGGCTACACCTTC	CASSPRQGRPNYGYTF
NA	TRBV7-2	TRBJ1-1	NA	TGTGCCAGCAGCTTAGAAGGGAACACTGAAGCTTTCTTT	CASSLEGNTEAFF
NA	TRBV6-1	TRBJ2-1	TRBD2	TGTGCCAGCAGTGAATTTCACGGGGGGGCAAATGAGCAGTTCTTC	CASSEFHGGANEQFF
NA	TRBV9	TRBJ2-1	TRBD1	TGTGCCAGCAGCGTAGCTCCATCCCGGACAGGGAAGGTCAATGAGCAGTTCTTC	CASSVAPSRTGKVNEQFF
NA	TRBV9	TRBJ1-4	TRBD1	TGTGCCAGCAGCACTAAGACAGGGGGGAATGAAAAACTGTTTTTT	CASSTKTGGNEKLFF
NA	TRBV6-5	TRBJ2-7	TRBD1	TGTGCCAGCAGGGACGACAGGGGCGAGCAGTACTTC	CASRDDRGEQYF
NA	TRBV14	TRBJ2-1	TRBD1	TGTGCCAGCACCCGCGAGGGGGCCAACAATGAGCAGTTCTTC	CASTREGANNEQFF
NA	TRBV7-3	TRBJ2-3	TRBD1	TGTGCCAGCAGGTGGACAGGGGCAGGAGATACGCAGTATTTT	CASRWTGAGDTQYF
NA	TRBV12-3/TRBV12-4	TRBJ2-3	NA	TGTGCCAGCAGTTTAGGGGATACGCAGTATTTT	CASSLGDTQYF
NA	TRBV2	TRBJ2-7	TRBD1	TGTGCCAGCAGTGAAGCGGGGACAGTCTACGAGCAGTACTTC	CASSEAGTVYEQYF
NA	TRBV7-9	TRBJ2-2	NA	TGTGCCAGCAGCCGTGCCGGGGAGCTGTTTTTT	CASSRAGELFF
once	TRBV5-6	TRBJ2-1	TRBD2	TGTGCCAGCAGCTTAGCGGGGGGCGTCTACAATGAGCAGTTCTTC	CASSLAGGVYNEQFF
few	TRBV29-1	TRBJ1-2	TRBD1	TGCAGCGTTGTGGGACAGGGAAACTATGGCTACACCTTC	CSVVGQGNYGYTF
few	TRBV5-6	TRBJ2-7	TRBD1	TGTGCCAGCAGCTTCGGACAGGGGGGCAGCTTC	CASSFGQGGSF
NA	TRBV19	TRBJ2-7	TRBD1	TGTGCCAGTAGCACAGGGGGTTACGAGCAGTACTTC	CASSTGGYEQYF
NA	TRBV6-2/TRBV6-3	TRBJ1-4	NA	TGTGCCAGCAGTTATTTGGAGGTTGATGAAAAACTGTTTTTT	CASSYLEVDEKLFF
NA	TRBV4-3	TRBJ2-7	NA	TGCGCCAGCAGCCAAGATACCTTCTCCTACGAGCAGTACTTC	CASSQDTFSYEQYF
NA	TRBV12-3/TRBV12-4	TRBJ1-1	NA	TGTGCCAGCAGTTTAGATTTGGTCGTAGCTTTCTTT	CASSLDLVVAFF
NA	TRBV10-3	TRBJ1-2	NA	TGTGCCATACCACAACGGGGCCGGGACTATGGCTACACCTTC	CAIPQRGRDYGYTF
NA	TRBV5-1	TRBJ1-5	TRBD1	TGCGCCAGCAGAGCGGACAGGGGGCTTAATCAGCCCCAGCATTTT	CASRADRGLNQPQHF
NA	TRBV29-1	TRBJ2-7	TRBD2	TGCAGCGTTGAAGAGGGGTCGGGGGGGTACGAGCAGTACTTC	CSVEEGSGGYEQYF
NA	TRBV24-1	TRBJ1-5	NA	TGTGCCACCAGGGACGGGGGGAATCAGCCCCAGCATTTT	CATRDGGNQPQHF
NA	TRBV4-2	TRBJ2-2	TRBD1	TGTGCCAGCACCACAGGGGGAACCGGGGAGCTGTTTTTT	CASTTGGTGELFF
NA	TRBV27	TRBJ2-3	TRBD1	TGTGCCAGCAGTTTATTAGGGGGCCCTAGCACAGATACGCAGTATTTT	CASSLLGGPSTDTQYF
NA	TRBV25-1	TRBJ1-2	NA	TGTGCCAGCAGTGAATTCGACGGATTCTATGGCTACACCTTC	CASSEFDGFYGYTF